The present T cell receptor beta chain was sequenced within a study of identifying expanded T cells in peripheral blood. Data came from immunoSEQ multiplex PCR; TCRdb stores just in-frame clones and leaves some out. The table records around 120,000 clones, 84% of them present only once. The V segment lost 0 bases and the J segment 8 bases; nucleotides outside the gene matches: 12. CDR3 size: 16 residues. Germline assignment: CDR1 MNHEY and CDR2 SVGAGI. This TCR was sampled from a person aged 18 to 75 in good health. This chain uses TRBV6-5 with TRBJ1-2; 7 nucleotides align to TRBD1. What was sequenced was blood. In DNA form, the CDR3 reads TGTGCCAGCAGTTACTCGGACGACAGGGTAACGGAGGGCTACACCTTC. This codes for CASSYSDDRVTEGYTF.